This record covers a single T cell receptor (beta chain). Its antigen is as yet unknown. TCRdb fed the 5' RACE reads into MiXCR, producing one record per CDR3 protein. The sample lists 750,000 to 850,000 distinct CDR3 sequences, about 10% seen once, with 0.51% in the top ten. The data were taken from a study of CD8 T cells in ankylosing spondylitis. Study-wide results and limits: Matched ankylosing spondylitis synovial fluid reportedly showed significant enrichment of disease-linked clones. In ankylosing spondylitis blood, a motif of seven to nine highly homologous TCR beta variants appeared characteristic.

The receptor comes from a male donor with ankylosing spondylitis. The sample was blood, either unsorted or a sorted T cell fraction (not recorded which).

This chain's CDR3 is CSAQDREDSPLHF. For the CDR3, the DNA is TGCAGTGCCCAGGACAGGGAAGATTCACCCCTCCACTTT. This chain links TRBV20-1 with TRBJ1-6; 8 bases line up with TRBD1. V lost 6 bases, J lost 8 bases, and 6 bases stayed unmatched. The germline CDR1 and CDR2 sequences are DFQATT and SNEGSKA (reference sequence). This CDR3 comprises 13 residues.